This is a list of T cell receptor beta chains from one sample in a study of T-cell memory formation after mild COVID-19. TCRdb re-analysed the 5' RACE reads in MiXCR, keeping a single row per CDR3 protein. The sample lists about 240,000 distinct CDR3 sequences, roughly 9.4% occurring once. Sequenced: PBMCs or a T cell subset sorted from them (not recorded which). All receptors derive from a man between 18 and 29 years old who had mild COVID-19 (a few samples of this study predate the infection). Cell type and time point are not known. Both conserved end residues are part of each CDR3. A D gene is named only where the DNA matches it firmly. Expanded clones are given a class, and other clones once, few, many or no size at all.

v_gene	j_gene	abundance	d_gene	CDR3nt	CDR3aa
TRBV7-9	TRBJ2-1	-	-	TGTGCCAGCGGAGGGAATATCGATGAGCAGTTCTTC	CASGGNIDEQFF
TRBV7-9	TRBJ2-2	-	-	TGTGCTATCTCGGGGAAGGTCGGGGAGCTGTTTTTT	CAISGKVGELFF
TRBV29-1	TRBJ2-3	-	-	TGCAGCCCGGGAATGGGCGATACGCAGTATTTT	CSPGMGDTQYF
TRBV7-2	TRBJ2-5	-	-	TGTGCCAGCAGCTTAGATTGGGGGGGGCGCTCAAAGACCCAGTACTTC	CASSLDWGGRSKTQYF
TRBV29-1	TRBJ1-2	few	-	TGCAGCGTTAATTATGGCTACACCTTC	CSVNYGYTF
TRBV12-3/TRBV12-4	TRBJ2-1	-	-	TGTGCCAGCGGTCTGCCCCGGGAGCAGTTCTTC	CASGLPREQFF
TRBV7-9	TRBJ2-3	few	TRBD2	TGTGCCAGCAGCGGTATTAGCGGGGGCACAGATACGCAGTATTTT	CASSGISGGTDTQYF
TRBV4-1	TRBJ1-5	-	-	TGCGCCAGCAGCCCGAGGGCCGGGGGCGATCAGCCCCAGCATTTT	CASSPRAGGDQPQHF
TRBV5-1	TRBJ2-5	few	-	TGCGCCAGCAGCTTGTCTTCGGGGAGACAAGAGACCCAGTACTTC	CASSLSSGRQETQYF
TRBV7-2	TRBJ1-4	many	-	TGTGCCAGCAGACCTAGAGAAGGGCAGGAAAAACTGTTTTTT	CASRPREGQEKLFF
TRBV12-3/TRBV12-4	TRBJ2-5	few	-	TGTGCCAGCAGTTTAGGGTCCACGGCAGAGACCCAGTACTTC	CASSLGSTAETQYF
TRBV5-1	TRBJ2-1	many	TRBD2	TGCGCCAGCAGCTTGTTGGGAGGGAATGAGCAGTTCTTC	CASSLLGGNEQFF
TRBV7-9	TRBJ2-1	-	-	TGTGCCAGCAGCCCCGCTCCCCTAGCGCCTCCTGGGGATAGCTCCTACAATGAGCAGTTCTTC	CASSPAPLAPPGDSSYNEQFF
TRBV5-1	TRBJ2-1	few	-	TGCGCCAGCAGCCTCCGGGGGGCCAATATCCATGAGCAGTTCTTC	CASSLRGANIHEQFF
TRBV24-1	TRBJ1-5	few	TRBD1	TGTGCCACCAGTCAGACAGGGTTCAATCAGCCCCAGCATTTT	CATSQTGFNQPQHF
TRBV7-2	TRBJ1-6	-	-	TGTGCCAGCAGCTCCCAACTCGATCGGGTGGCTAATTCACCCCTCCACTTT	CASSSQLDRVANSPLHF
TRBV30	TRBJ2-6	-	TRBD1	TGTGCCTGGAGTGTACAGGGGCAGGGGGCGCTTAGGGCCAACGTCCTGACTTTC	CAWSVQGQGALRANVLTF